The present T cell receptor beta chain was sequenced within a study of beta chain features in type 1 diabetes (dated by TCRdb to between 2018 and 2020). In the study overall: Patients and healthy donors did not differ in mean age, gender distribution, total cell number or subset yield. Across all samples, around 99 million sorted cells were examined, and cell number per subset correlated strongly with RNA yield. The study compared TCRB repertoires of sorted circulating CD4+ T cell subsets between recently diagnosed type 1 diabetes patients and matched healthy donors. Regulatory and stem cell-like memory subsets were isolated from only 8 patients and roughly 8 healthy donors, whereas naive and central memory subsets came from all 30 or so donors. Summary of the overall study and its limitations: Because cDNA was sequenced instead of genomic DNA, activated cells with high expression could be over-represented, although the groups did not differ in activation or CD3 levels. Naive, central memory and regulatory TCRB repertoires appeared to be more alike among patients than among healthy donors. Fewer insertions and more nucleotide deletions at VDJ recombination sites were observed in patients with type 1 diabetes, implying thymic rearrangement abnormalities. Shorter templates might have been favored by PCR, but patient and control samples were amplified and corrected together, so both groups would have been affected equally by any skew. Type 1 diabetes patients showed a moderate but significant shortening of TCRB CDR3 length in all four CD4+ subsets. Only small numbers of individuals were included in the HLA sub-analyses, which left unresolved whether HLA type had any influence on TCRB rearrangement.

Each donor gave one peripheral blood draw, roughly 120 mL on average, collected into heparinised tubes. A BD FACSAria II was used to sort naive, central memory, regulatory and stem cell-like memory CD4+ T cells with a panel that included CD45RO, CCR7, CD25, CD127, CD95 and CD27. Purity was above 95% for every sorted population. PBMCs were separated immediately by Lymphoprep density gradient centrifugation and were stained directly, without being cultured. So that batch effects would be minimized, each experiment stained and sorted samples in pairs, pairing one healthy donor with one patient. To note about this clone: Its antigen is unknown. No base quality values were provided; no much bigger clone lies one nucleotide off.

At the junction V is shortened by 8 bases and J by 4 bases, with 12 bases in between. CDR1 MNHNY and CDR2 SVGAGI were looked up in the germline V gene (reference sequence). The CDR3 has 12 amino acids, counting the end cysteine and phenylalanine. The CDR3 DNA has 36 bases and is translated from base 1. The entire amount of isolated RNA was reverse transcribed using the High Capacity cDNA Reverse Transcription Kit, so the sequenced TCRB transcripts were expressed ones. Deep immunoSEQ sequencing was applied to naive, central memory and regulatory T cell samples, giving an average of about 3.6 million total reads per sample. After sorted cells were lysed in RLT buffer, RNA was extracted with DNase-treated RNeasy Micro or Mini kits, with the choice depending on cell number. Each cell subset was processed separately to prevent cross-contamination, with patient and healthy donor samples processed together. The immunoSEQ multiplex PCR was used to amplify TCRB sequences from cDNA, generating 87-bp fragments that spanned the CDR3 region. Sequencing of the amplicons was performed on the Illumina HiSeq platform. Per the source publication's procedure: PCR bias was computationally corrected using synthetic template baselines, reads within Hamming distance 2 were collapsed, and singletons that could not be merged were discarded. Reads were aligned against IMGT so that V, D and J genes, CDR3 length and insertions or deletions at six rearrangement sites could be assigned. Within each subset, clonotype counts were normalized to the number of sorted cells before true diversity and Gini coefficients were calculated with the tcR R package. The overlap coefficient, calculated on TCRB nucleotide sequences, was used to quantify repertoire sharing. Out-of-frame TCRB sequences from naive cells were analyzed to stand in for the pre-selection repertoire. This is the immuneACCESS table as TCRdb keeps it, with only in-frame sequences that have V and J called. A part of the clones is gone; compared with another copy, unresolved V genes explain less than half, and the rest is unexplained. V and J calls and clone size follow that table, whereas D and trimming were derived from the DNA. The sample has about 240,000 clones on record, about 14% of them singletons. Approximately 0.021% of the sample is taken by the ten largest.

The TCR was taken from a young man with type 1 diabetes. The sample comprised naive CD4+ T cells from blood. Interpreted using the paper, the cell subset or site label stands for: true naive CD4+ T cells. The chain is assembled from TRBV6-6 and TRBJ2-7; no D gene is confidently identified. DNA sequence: TGTGCCAGCCGAGGCCCTACATACGAGCAGTACTTC. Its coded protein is CASRGPTYEQYF.